This TCR beta chain was identified during a study of T cell responses to AZD1222 COVID-19 vaccine. Overall study results and limits: Spike-specific TCR depth and breadth grew after two AZD1222 doses. A mostly white British donor set with more females was recruited, and clonal diversity was possibly underestimated.

Germline V gene data show CDR1 as SQVTM and CDR2 as ANQGSEA. Deletions cut 3 bases from V and 8 bases from J, with 16 bases between. The CDR3 runs to 13 residues. A note on this clone: The antigen remains unidentified.

Clones were sequenced by immunoSEQ multiplex PCR, and TCRdb holds only the in-frame ones, with some missing. The sample records about 82,000 clones, just under 90% being singletons. The V gene is TRBV29-1, the J gene TRBJ1-2, with D tentatively TRBD1 (5 bases). The TCR originated in an adult in good health. The source material was peripheral blood, sampled on day 0 of AZD1222 vaccination. The chain's CDR3 is CSVDVGGLMGYTF. In DNA, the CDR3 is TGCAGCGTTGACGTTGGGGGGTTGATGGGCTACACCTTC.